This T cell receptor beta chain was captured in a study of tumor-infiltrating lymphocytes in primary liver carcinoma (dated by TCRdb to the late 2010s). For context, the study as a whole: Surgical resection was performed in China between 2015 and 2016 on roughly 5 patients with histopathologically diagnosed primary liver carcinoma. Of the five patients (three men and two women, aged 30 to 69 years), four had hepatocellular carcinoma and one had combined HCC and intrahepatic cholangiocarcinoma. Tumors of the five patients were stage T1-T3 N0M0 with maximum diameters of roughly 4.2 to 11 cm. Each sample produced roughly 3.65 to 8 million productive TCRbeta reads, and read depth showed no significant difference between tissue types. The study combined TCRbeta repertoire sequencing, expression microarrays and whole-exome sequencing across five regions of each liver tumor, with adjacent normal tissue and blood. TCRbeta repertoire sequencing covered about 35 specimens from 5 patients: around 25 tumor regions, 5 adjacent noncancerous liver tissues and 5 peripheral blood samples. Technical replicate repertoires showed high reproducibility, with mean shared-clone rates about 0.88 and correlation coefficients above 0.95. Findings and caveats that apply to the study as a whole: Consistent with antigen-driven expansion, pairs of tumor regions showed higher repertoire overlap (mean about 36%) than either tumor-adjacent pairs (approximately 17%) or tumor-blood pairs (roughly 15%). Because sequencing covered only the TCR beta chain and unpaired alpha chains were not captured, true repertoire diversity is likely underestimated. The top 250 clones made up a significantly larger repertoire fraction in tumors than in blood (p = 0.039). Since the samples were bulk and unsorted, there was no way to compare CD4+ and CD8+ T cell repertoires. The study included only a handful of patients, and the authors note findings should be validated in a larger study.

Blood RNA was extracted from unsorted whole blood with TRIzol reagent; germline DNA came from the DNeasy Blood & Tissue kit. Chronic HBV infection was present in the patients, and the patients were treatment-naive at sampling. Around 4 milliliters of peripheral blood were collected into K2EDTA tubes before surgery. The CDR3 starts with the cysteine, ends with the phenylalanine, and has 13 residues. Here the CDR3 DNA is all that survives: 39 bases in frame from base 1. CDR1 is given as SEHNR and CDR2 as FQNEAQ, both from the germline V gene (reference sequence). TCRbeta-specific cDNA was reverse-transcribed from about 520 ng total RNA using a constant-region primer and ProtoScript II reverse transcriptase. Construction of the TCRbeta libraries relied on three nested rounds of multiplex PCR, following a slightly modified ARM-PCR procedure. Multiplex TRBV1-TRBV30 forward primers and a Cbeta reverse primer were used in the first two PCR rounds, each of which was run for approximately 11 cycles. A final 25-cycle PCR with Deep VentR polymerase added sample barcodes and Illumina adapters. Before sequencing, amplicons of 200-500 bp were purified from gel using a QIAquick gel extraction kit. An Illumina HiSeq 2500 was used to sequence the TCRbeta amplicons with 250-bp paired-end reads. As for the original processing: Reads were quality-trimmed with Trimmomatic v0.33, and paired reads were merged with FLASH v1.2.11 to recover full CDR3 sequences. V, D and J germline segments were assigned to the rearranged TCRbeta sequences by MiGEC v1.2.1b. Clonotype statistics and Shannon-Wiener diversity indices were computed with VDJtools v1.0.0. To cut down on sampling bias, every analysis after diversity analysis relied on just the 250 most abundant clonotypes from each sample. Clones were called with MiXCR by TCRdb after fastp trimmed the public reads at Q25, and only in-frame beta chains were retained. Merged by CDR3 protein, the rows form single entries marked with the most common genes and DNA. The V and J calls and clone size are TCRdb's, not the authors'. The sample data list about 310,000 distinct CDR3 sequences, and more than 55% of these were observed just once. The ten largest clonotypes hold about a sixth of the sample.

Concerning this clonotype: Its antigen is currently not known. One end of the junction fails to match germline, which may point to a read error.

The clonotype comes from a woman aged 25 to 45 with primary liver carcinoma and hepatitis B virus infection. Sequencing was performed on peripheral blood. The V gene is TRBV7-9 and the J gene is TRBJ2-7, with the D gene tentatively TRBD1 or TRBD2, based on 5 matching bases in each. The CDR3: CASSLRDPYEQYF. The base sequence is TGTGCCAGTAGCTTAAGGGACCCCTACGAGCAGTACTTC.